These 5 T cell receptor beta chains came from one sample sequenced in a study of siplizumab effects on memory and regulatory T cells. Some clones are missing from TCRdb's copy, which holds only in-frame ones; the method was immunoSEQ multiplex PCR. The sample has some 100,000 clones; more than 85% are singletons. The sequencing sample was made of CD4+ T cells sorted from blood. These receptors all come from a human donor in good health. Some clones in this sample may be carry-over from other donors' samples.

About this clone: This CDR3 is also generated by other DNA sequences in the sample. V gene TRBV9 combines with J gene TRBJ2-3; the match to TRBD2 covers 10 bases. The germline CDR1 and CDR2 sequences are SGDLS and YYNGEE. J gave up 3 bases and V 0 bases, and 1 base lay outside the gene matches. The CDR3 sequence is 15 residues long. The CDR3 region has the DNA TGTGCCAGCAGCGTAGTAGCGGGAGGAACAGATACGCAGTATTTT. Its protein is CASSVVAGGTDTQYF.

This clone showed up just once. This rearrangement joins TRBV29-1 to TRBJ2-3, with D maybe TRBD1 (6 bases). CDR3 size: 16 residues. Trimming removed 3 bases from V and 3 bases from J, with 19 bases in between. The germline CDR1 and CDR2 sequences are SQVTM and ANQGSEA. As DNA, the CDR3 is TGCAGCGTTGACCCTAACAGGGCTGGACGTACAGATACGCAGTATTTT. This encodes CSVDPNRAGRTDTQYF.

The J gene is TRBJ2-1, the V gene TRBV5-1; 11 bases align to TRBD2. The CDR3 is 18 residues long. Unmatched junction bases numbered 10, after V lost 0 bases and J lost 5 bases. CDR1 is SGHRS and CDR2 is YFSETQ in the germline V gene. CDR3: CASSLEVAGGGRHNEQFF. CDR3 bases: TGCGCCAGCAGCTTGGAGGTAGCGGGAGGGGGTAGGCACAATGAGCAGTTCTTC. Looking up the rest from reference TRBV5-1 and TRBJ2-1 gives the full variable domain: KAGVTQTPRYLIKTRGQQVTLSCSPISGHRSVSWYQQTPGQGLQFLFEYFSETQRNKGNFPGRFSGRQFSNSRSEMNVSTLELGDSALYLCASSLEVAGGGRHNEQFFGPGTRLTVL.

The chain recombines TRBV6-6 with TRBJ2-5, with TRBD1 identical over 11 bases. The length of the CDR3 is 16 residues. Germline-derived CDR1 and CDR2 are MNHNY and SVGAGI (reference sequence). The V and J ends lost 2 bases and 2 bases, in that order; junction bases with no gene match: 4. CDR3 protein: CASSYPRDRGQETQYF. The CDR3 bases are TGTGCCAGCAGTTACCCCCGGGACAGGGGGCAAGAGACCCAGTACTTC.

The count of this clone is one. This chain links TRBV5-8 with TRBJ1-3, with a tentative D call TRBD1 (6 bases). Germline V gene lookup returns CDR1 SGHTS and CDR2 YDEGEE. V gave up 1 base and J gave up 3 bases, with 14 bases separating them. The CDR3 runs to 16 residues. The CDR3 nucleotides are TGTGCCAGCAGCTTGACGGTCAGGGGTTATGGAAACACCATATATTTT. Protein sequence: CASSLTVRGYGNTIYF. The full variable domain, with the rest looked up from reference TRBV5-8 and TRBJ1-3, is EAGVTQSPTHLIKTRGQQATLRCSPISGHTSVYWYQQALGLGLQFLLWYDEGEERNRGNFPPRFSGRQFPNYSSELNVNALELEDSALYLCASSLTVRGYGNTIYFGEGSWLTVV.